These 24 T cell receptor beta chains share one sample of origin, sequenced in a study of Tregs in tolerant kidney transplant recipients. Method: immunoSEQ multiplex PCR; TCRdb's copy keeps in-frame clones and lacks some. The sample yields 30,000 or so clones, of which the top ten take up 13% to 15%. The sequences come from CD8+ T cells from blood, collected before the transplant. These receptors all come from a human donor who received a combined kidney and bone marrow transplant.

On this clone: The CDR3 end is not reached by the read, which stops 3 residues before it; the germline J gene fills it in. This chain links TRBV29-1 with TRBJ2-7; 8 nucleotides align to TRBD1. Germline V lookup: CDR1 SQVTM, CDR2 ANQGSEA. V gave up 5 bases and J gave up 0 bases; unmatched junction bases: 6. The CDR3 totals 14 residues. Partial CDR3 DNA: TGCAGCGTTTTGGGACAGGAGAGCTCCTACGAG. Translated: CSVLGQESSYE. The entire CDR3 is CSVLGQESSYEQYF.

As regards this clone: The CDR3 end lies 3 residues beyond the end of the read and is filled in from the germline J gene. This rearrangement joins TRBV11-2 to TRBJ1-1, with a tentative D call TRBD1 (5 bases). Looked up from germline, CDR1 is SGHAT and CDR2 is FQNNGV. Trimming pared 1 base from V and 1 base from J, leaving 10 bases between. This CDR3 is 15 amino acids long. The CDR3 here is CASSLGGEPNTEAFF. The covered CDR3 bases are TGTGCCAGCAGCTTAGGGGGGGAGCCGAACACTGAA.

Remarks on this clone: The read ends 3 residues early relative to the CDR3; the germline J gene fills the gap. V is TRBV5-1 and J is TRBJ2-7; perhaps TRBD2 as D (6 bases). Germline values: CDR1 SGHRS, CDR2 YFSETQ. The CDR3 length is 15 residues. The germline V and J ends were trimmed by 4 bases and 1 base, with 15 bases remaining between them. The sequenced CDR3 bases are TGCGCCAGCAGCCGGAGCGGGTTCCAATCCTACGAG. It translates to CASSRSGFQSYE. The entire CDR3 protein reads CASSRSGFQSYEQYF. Full variable domain (outside the CDR3, taken from reference TRBV5-1 and TRBJ2-7): KAGVTQTPRYLIKTRGQQVTLSCSPISGHRSVSWYQQTPGQGLQFLFEYFSETQRNKGNFPGRFSGRQFSNSRSEMNVSTLELGDSALYLCASSRSGFQSYEQYFGPGTRLTVT.

Details on this clone: The CDR3 goes on 3 residues after the read ends, and that part is filled in from the germline J gene. V usage is TRBV6-2 or TRBV6-3 and J usage is TRBJ1-3, with a weak D call TRBD1 (6 bases). This CDR3 comprises 16 residues. The V and J ends lost 6 bases and 0 bases respectively, with 15 bases between them. The germline CDR1 and CDR2 sequences are MNHEY and SVGEGT. Partial CDR3 DNA: TGTGCCAGCAGGGCCGACCGGGACAACTCTGGAAACACC. Its protein is CASRADRDNSGNT. The full CDR3 is CASRADRDNSGNTIYF.

As for this clone: The missing CDR3 end, 3 residues past where the read stops, is filled in from the germline J gene. The V call is TRBV5-6, the J call TRBJ2-5, with D tentatively TRBD1 (6 bases). The germline gives CDR1 SGHDT, CDR2 YYEEEE. The CDR3 has 15 amino acids. With 3 bases removed from V and 4 bases from J, the gap between germline ends came to 16 bases. The CDR3 region is CASSWGRGPRETQYF. CDR3 bases read: TGTGCCAGCAGCTGGGGCAGGGGCCCGCGAGAGACC.

CDR3 DNA, as far as it was read: TGTGCCAGCGGTGCAGGAGCAGATACG. The encoded protein is CASGAGADT. The CDR3, in full, reads CASGAGADTQYF. This chain connects TRBV9 to TRBJ2-3; D gene unclear. The read comes to an end 3 residues before the CDR3 does, leaving the germline J gene to fill in the end. V lost 7 bases and J lost 4, with 10 bases in between. The CDR3 covers 12 residues. CDR1 and CDR2 (germline): SGDLS, YYNGEE. Together with reference TRBV9 and TRBJ2-3, the CDR3 gives the full variable domain: DSGVTQTPKHLITATGQRVTLRCSPRSGDLSVYWYQQSLDQGLQFLIQYYNGEERAKGNILERFSAQQFPDLHSELNLSSLELGDSALYFCASGAGADTQYFGPGTRLTVL.

The sequenced CDR3 bases are TGTGCCAGTAGTTGGGACAGCCAAAACAACTATGGC. This encodes CASSWDSQNNYG. The complete CDR3 sequence is CASSWDSQNNYGYTF. The chain employs TRBV19 and TRBJ1-2, with 7 bases aligning to TRBD1. Read data end 3 residues before the CDR3 end; the end is taken from the germline J gene. This CDR3 comprises 15 residues. The junction had 8 bases not matched to a gene; V was cut back by 5 bases and J by 2 bases. Germline V CDR1 and CDR2: LNHDA, SQIVND (reference sequence).

On this clone: The read ends 3 residues before the CDR3 terminus; that terminus is restored from the germline J gene. This rearrangement joins TRBV20-1 to TRBJ2-7, with 9 bases fitting TRBD1. The length of the CDR3 is 13 residues. Germline V CDR1 and CDR2: DFQATT, SNEGSKA (reference sequence). The junction had 4 bases not matched to a gene; V was cut back by 6 bases and J by 1 base. This CDR3 reads CSADRGGSYEQYF. Partial CDR3 DNA: TGCAGTGCAGACAGGGGGGGGTCCTACGAG.

Details on this clone: The CDR3 end falls 3 residues outside the read, so it is completed with the germline J gene. The chain is built from TRBV3-1 (or the pseudogene TRBV3-2) and TRBJ2-7; 8 nucleotides align to TRBD1. The length of the CDR3 is 15 residues. Per the germline V gene, CDR1 is LGHDT and CDR2 is YNNKEL (reference sequence). V dropped 3 bases and J dropped 5; count of bases not matched to a gene: 9. The CDR3 spells CASSHPRTGHHEQYF. The sequenced CDR3 bases are TGTGCCAGCAGCCACCCCCGGACAGGGCACCACGAG.

Remarks on this clone: The read terminates 3 residues ahead of where the CDR3 ends, so the germline J gene completes it. The chain combines TRBV7-3 with TRBJ2-7, with D perhaps matching TRBD2 (6 bases). CDR1 and CDR2 from the germline V gene are SGHTA and FQGTGA. Trimming removed 5 bases from V and 5 bases from J, with 13 bases in between. This CDR3 spans 13 amino acids. The CDR3 bases that were read are TGTGCCAGCAGCCTTTCGGGCGGGAACGAG. This gives the protein CASSLSGGNE. The entire CDR3 sequence reads CASSLSGGNEQYF.

Regarding this clone: The read stops 3 residues short of the end of the CDR3; the missing end is completed from the germline J gene. The chain joins TRBV7-2 to TRBJ2-2, with a possible D match to TRBD2 (5 bases). The germline V and J ends were trimmed by 3 bases and 4 bases, with 9 bases remaining between them. Germline-derived CDR1 and CDR2 are SGHTA and FQGNSA. The CDR3 extends over 14 amino acids. CDR3 DNA (partial): TGTGCCAGCAGCTTCGGACTTCTCACCGGGGAG. Protein sequence: CASSFGLLTGE. The full CDR3 is CASSFGLLTGELFF.

About this clone: Coverage ceases 3 residues before the CDR3 finishes, and the germline J gene fills in the end. This sequence joins TRBV19 and TRBJ1-5; the match to TRBD1 covers 8 bases. This CDR3 contains 18 residues. V lost 3 bases to trimming and J lost 2 bases; unmatched junction nucleotides: 12. Per germline, CDR1 LNHDA and CDR2 SQIVND (reference sequence). CDR3 bases read: TGTGCCAGTAGTATGTGGGCGGACAGGGATATTGGCAATCAGCCC. Translated, it gives CASSMWADRDIGNQP. In full, the CDR3 is CASSMWADRDIGNQPQHF.

The CDR3 bases that were read are TGTGCCAGCAGCTTAGTTTTAAGGACTAGCGGTTACAATGAG. It is translated as CASSLVLRTSGYNE. The whole CDR3 reads CASSLVLRTSGYNEQFF. The chain links TRBV7-6 to TRBJ2-1; TRBD2 matches 10 bases. The CDR3 end lies 3 residues beyond the end of the read and is filled in from the germline J gene. The germline V gene encodes CDR1 SGHVS and CDR2 FNYEAQ. V shed 1 base, J shed 4 bases, and the junction held 7 bases outside the gene matches. This CDR3 region has 17 residues.

Comments on this clone: The read halts 3 residues ahead of the CDR3 end, with the missing end drawn from the germline J gene. The genes are TRBV7-2 and TRBJ2-7; TRBD2 might be the D (6 bases). CDR1 and CDR2 (germline): SGHTA, FQGNSA. The CDR3 extends over 14 amino acids. The V gene lost 1 base and the J gene lost 2 bases, with 9 bases spanning the gap. The part of the CDR3 DNA that was read is TGTGCCAGCAGCTTAGAGGGCGGGGCCTACGAG. Translating it yields CASSLEGGAYE. The CDR3 in its entirety is CASSLEGGAYEQYF.

In the case of this clone: Read coverage stops 3 residues before the CDR3 terminus; the germline J gene supplies the remainder. The chain is built from TRBV7-2 and TRBJ2-1; TRBD2 matches at 8 bases. The CDR3 sequence is 13 residues long. The germline V gene encodes CDR1 SGHTA and CDR2 FQGNSA. The trim removed 1 base at V and 8 bases at J, leaving 1 base unmatched. The CDR3 region is CASSLGGRYEQFF. CDR3 bases read: TGTGCCAGCAGCTTAGGCGGGAGGTATGAG.

A word on this clone: Coverage ceases 3 residues before the CDR3 finishes, and the germline J gene fills in the end. This chain uses TRBV19 with TRBJ2-7, with 10 nucleotides matching TRBD1. CDR1 and CDR2 (germline): LNHDA, SQIVND (reference sequence). This CDR3 has 13 residues. With V trimmed by 7 bases and J by 5 bases, 5 bases remained unmatched. The CDR3 bases that were read are TGTGCCAGTAAGGTGACAGGGGGCCACGAG. It encodes CASKVTGGHE. The full-length CDR3 reads as CASKVTGGHEQYF.

Remarks on this clone: The missing CDR3 end, 3 residues past where the read stops, is filled in from the germline J gene. The genes are TRBV7-9 and TRBJ2-7; no clear D gene. Deletions cut 5 bases from V and 4 bases from J, with 15 bases between. Looked up from germline, CDR1 is SEHNR and CDR2 is FQNEAQ (reference sequence). CDR3 length: 14 amino acids. The CDR3: CASSPHIDTYEQYF. CDR3 DNA, as far as it was read: TGTGCCAGCAGCCCCCATATTGATACTTACGAG.

Concerning this clone itself: The CDR3 extends 3 residues past the end of the read, so its final part is completed from the germline J gene. The chain is built from TRBV20-1 and TRBJ1-5; maybe TRBD1 (5 bases). Deletions cut 6 bases from V and 5 bases from J, with 17 bases between. This CDR3 is 14 amino acids long. CDR1 and CDR2 (germline): DFQATT, SNEGSKA (reference sequence). CDR3 amino acids: CSARGRRDYQPQHF. CDR3 bases read: TGCAGTGCGAGGGGTCGGCGTGACTATCAGCCC.

Incomplete CDR3 DNA: TGTGCCAGTAGTACCCCCCTCGTTGCGGGAGGGCCCCACGAG. This gives the protein CASSTPLVAGGPHE. The full CDR3 sequence reads CASSTPLVAGGPHEQYF. The chain couples TRBV19 to TRBJ2-7; 9 positions match TRBD2. The DNA ends 3 residues before the CDR3 does, and the rest of the CDR3 is filled in from the germline J gene. CDR1 is LNHDA, CDR2 SQIVND, per germline (reference sequence). CDR3 length equals 17 residues. Unmatched junction bases numbered 15, after V lost 4 bases and J lost 5 bases.

Concerning this clone: The read ends 3 residues before the CDR3 terminus; that terminus is restored from the germline J gene. This chain joins TRBV19 and TRBJ1-5, with 11 bases identical to TRBD1. This CDR3 is 15 amino acids long. The germline CDR1 and CDR2 sequences are LNHDA and SQIVND (reference sequence). The ends lost 5 bases at V and 6 bases at J; junction bases unmatched: 6. The CDR3 is CASSVGQGARQPQHF. Incomplete CDR3 DNA: TGTGCCAGTAGTGTCGGACAGGGGGCACGTCAGCCC.

Notes on this clone: Relative to the germline gene, one junction end is altered; a read error may explain this. The read is 3 residues too short to cover the CDR3 end, so that end is filled in from the germline J gene. The chain couples TRBV2 to TRBJ2-3; 9 bases are a match to TRBD2. Germline loops: CDR1 SNHLY, CDR2 FYNNEI. The CDR3 is 16 residues long. Partial CDR3 DNA: TGTGCCAGCAGTGAATGGGCCGGGACTAGCACGGATACG. This codes for CASSEWAGTSTDT. The full CDR3 reads CASSEWAGTSTDTQYF.

A note on this clone: The CDR3 end lies 3 residues beyond the end of the read and is filled in from the germline J gene. The chain joins TRBV29-1 to TRBJ2-2, with 9 bases fitting TRBD1. The length of the CDR3 is 15 residues. Germline V lookup: CDR1 SQVTM, CDR2 ANQGSEA. V lost 7 bases to trimming and J lost 0 bases; unmatched junction nucleotides: 6. CDR3: CSAGTGISNTGELFF. The CDR3 bases that were read are TGCAGCGCCGGGACAGGGATCTCGAACACCGGGGAG.

In regard to this clone: The read halts 3 residues ahead of the CDR3 end, with the missing end drawn from the germline J gene. The V call is TRBV15, the J call TRBJ1-1; D is perhaps TRBD1 (6 bases). CDR1 LNHNV and CDR2 YYDKDF come from the germline V gene (reference sequence). The V end was cut by 5 bases, the J end by 7 bases, with 14 bases between. The CDR3 has 13 amino acids. The covered CDR3 bases are TGTGCCACCAGCTCGGACAGACAATTTGAA. Amino acids: CATSSDRQFE. Given in full, the CDR3 is CATSSDRQFEAFF. The full variable domain, its missing parts supplied by reference TRBV15 and TRBJ1-1, is DAMVIQNPRYQVTQFGKPVTLSCSQTLNHNVMYWYQQKSSQAPKLLFHYYDKDFNNEADTPDNFQSRRPNTSFCFLDIRSPGLGDTAMYLCATSSDRQFEAFFGQGTRLTVV.

CDR3 sequence reads: CASSYSVLAVDSYEQYF. The CDR3 bases that were read are TGTGCCAGCAGTTACTCGGTACTAGCGGTTGACTCCTACGAG. The chain has TRBV6-2 or TRBV6-3 and TRBJ2-7, with 8 bases matching TRBD2. Read coverage stops 3 residues before the CDR3 terminus; the germline J gene supplies the remainder. CDR3 length: 17 amino acids. Germline V gene lookup returns CDR1 MNHEY and CDR2 SVGEGT. V dropped 0 bases and J dropped 0; count of bases not matched to a gene: 7.